Detailed here is one T cell receptor (beta chain). CDR3 length equals 15 residues. CDR1 is SNHLY and CDR2 is FYNNEI in the germline V gene. Trimming took off 1 base at V and 5 bases at J, with 13 bases between the two ends. This sample was included in a study of CD8 T cells in ankylosing spondylitis. Via MiXCR, TCRdb re-called the 5' RACE reads, giving one row per CDR3 protein. This table has approximately 350,000 distinct CDR3 sequences, about 20% appearing once. The chain links TRBV2 to TRBJ2-3; D is ambiguous. The sample was blood, either unsorted or a sorted T cell fraction (not recorded which). The source of this sequence is a male donor with ankylosing spondylitis or in good health (not recorded which). CDR3 sequence: CASSEDGTQEDTQYF. CDR3 bases: TGTGCCAGCAGTGAAGATGGAACCCAAGAAGATACGCAGTATTTT.